These 13 T cell receptor beta chains were all obtained from the same sample, sequenced in a study of blood T cell repertoires in COVID-19 (dated by TCRdb to the early 2020s). Libraries were prepared through the immunoSEQ multiplex PCR assay. TCRdb carries this immuneACCESS record with in-frame sequences only. Its versions omit some clonotypes, under half of them owing to an unresolved V gene in the studies checked, with the rest unexplained. In this sample the table shows around 150,000 clones, 84% of which occur a single time. The ten largest clones add up to about 8.9% of the sample. Input material: peripheral blood. These receptors were collected from a man in his thirties or forties with COVID-19, enrolled during active disease.

CDR3 protein: CASSPADRVSNQPQHF. The CDR3 bases are TGTGCCAGCAGCCCTGCTGACAGGGTTAGCAATCAGCCCCAGCATTTT. The rearrangement uses TRBV28 and TRBJ1-5; 7 bases are shared with TRBD1. The CDR3 has 16 residues. V was pared by 6 bases and J by 0 bases, with 8 bases of the junction left unmatched. Germline CDR1 reads MDHEN; CDR2 reads SYDVKM.

The chain couples TRBV9 to TRBJ2-7, with a weak D call TRBD2 (5 bases). Germline V CDR1 and CDR2: SGDLS, YYNGEE. V lost 4 bases and J lost 5, with 13 bases in between. The CDR3 totals 13 residues. CDR3: CASSPQLAHEQYF. CDR3 sequence (DNA): TGTGCCAGCAGCCCCCAGCTAGCCCACGAGCAGTACTTC.

The chain links TRBV18 to TRBJ2-4, with 8 bases that match TRBD1. The CDR3 loop spans 16 amino acids. Germline V gene data show CDR1 as KGHSH and CDR2 as LQKENI. The trim removed 4 bases at V and 0 bases at J, leaving 5 bases unmatched. The CDR3 DNA reads as TGTGCCAGCTCACTTGGGACAGGTTTAGCCAAAAACATTCAGTACTTC. This sequence encodes CASSLGTGLAKNIQYF.

V and J are TRBV29-1 and TRBJ2-6; 8 bases are a match to TRBD1. This CDR3 has 15 residues. CDR1 and CDR2 from the germline V gene are SQVTM and ANQGSEA. V trimming: 6 bases; J trimming: 1 base; junction bases outside the gene matches: 5. The CDR3 coding sequence is TGCAGCGTGACAGGGGAGGTATCTGGGGCCAACGTCCTGACTTTC. It specifies CSVTGEVSGANVLTF.

The rearrangement links TRBV6-5 to TRBJ1-2, with 7 bases that match TRBD1. The junction had 7 bases not matched to a gene; V was cut back by 7 bases and J by 5 bases. The CDR3 totals 13 residues. Germline V gene sequence: CDR1 MNHEY, CDR2 SVGAGI. CDR3 sequence reads: CASTRGTVYGYTF. CDR3 nucleotides: TGTGCCAGCACTAGGGGGACAGTTTATGGCTACACCTTC.

This chain joins TRBV2 and TRBJ2-4; 10 positions agree with TRBD2. The J segment lost 8 bases and the V segment lost 5 bases, leaving 6 bases of the junction unmatched. CDR1 is SNHLY and CDR2 is FYNNEI in the germline V gene. CDR3 length: 14 amino acids. CDR3 DNA: TGTGCCAGCAGTCAGAGCGGGAGGGGAGACATTCAGTACTTC. The encoded protein is CASSQSGRGDIQYF. Based on the CDR3 plus reference TRBV2 and TRBJ2-4, the full variable domain is EPEVTQTPSHQVTQMGQEVILRCVPISNHLYFYWYRQILGQKVEFLVSFYNNEISEKSEIFDDQFSVERPDGSNFTLKIRSTKLEDSAMYFCASSQSGRGDIQYFGAGTRLSVL.

In its sample, this clone was seen once. The rearrangement joins TRBV6-6 to TRBJ2-5, with no clear D. The CDR3 covers 12 residues. Germline values: CDR1 MNHNY, CDR2 SVGAGI (reference sequence). The germline V and J ends were trimmed by 6 bases and 4 bases, with 9 bases remaining between them. The CDR3 region is CASRPNLETQYF. The CDR3 bases are TGTGCCAGCAGACCCAACTTAGAGACCCAGTACTTC.

The chain combines TRBV5-4 with TRBJ1-5; D is perhaps TRBD1 (6 bases). V lost 5 bases, J lost 5 bases, and 8 bases lay in between. The CDR3 is 12 amino acids. Germline CDR1 and CDR2: SGHNT and YYREEE (reference sequence). The CDR3 nucleotides are TGTGCCAGCAGGGCAGGGGATCAGCCCCAGCATTTT. As protein: CASRAGDQPQHF.

The V call is TRBV7-9, the J call TRBJ1-1; 8 bases agree with TRBD1. The CDR3 has 14 amino acids. The ends lost 5 bases at V and 1 base at J; junction bases unmatched: 3. Germline V lookup: CDR1 SEHNR, CDR2 FQNEAQ (reference sequence). The DNA of the CDR3 is TGTGCCAGCAGCCCCGACAGGGGGAACACTGAAGCTTTCTTT. Translation gives CASSPDRGNTEAFF.

The chain joins TRBV25-1 to TRBJ1-6, with TRBD1 matching 9 bases. This CDR3 contains 15 residues. From germline, CDR1 is MGHDK and CDR2 SYGVNS. The junction had 8 bases not matched to a gene; V was cut back by 7 bases and J by 7 bases. CDR3 in DNA: TGTGCCAGCACTGCGGACAGGGGAAGAAATTCACCCCTCCACTTT. Residues: CASTADRGRNSPLHF.

This clone has at least ten counts. V and J are TRBV9 and TRBJ2-7, with D perhaps TRBD2 (7 bases). This CDR3 is built from 14 residues. Germline loops: CDR1 SGDLS, CDR2 YYNGEE. Trimming removed 2 bases at V and 4 bases at J, with 13 bases between. The CDR3 protein is CASSVGEGDYEQYF. The CDR3 nucleotides read TGTGCCAGCAGCGTGGGGGAGGGGGATTACGAGCAGTACTTC.

The chain joins TRBV27 to TRBJ2-1; 16 bases match TRBD2. CDR3 length equals 15 residues. The V gene end was trimmed by 5 bases and the J gene end by 15 bases; junction bases not matched to a gene: 10. Germline V gene lookup returns CDR1 MNHEY and CDR2 SMNVEV (reference sequence). The CDR3 nucleotides read TGTGCCAGCAGTCCACCGGGACTAGCGGGAGGGGGGCGGTTCTTC. This codes for CASSPPGLAGGGRFF.

Only a few counts were recorded for this clone. V usage is TRBV28 and J usage is TRBJ1-2; 7 bases agree with TRBD1. The germline CDR1 and CDR2 sequences are MDHEN and SYDVKM. CDR3 size: 18 residues. J lost 7 bases, V lost 7 bases, and 24 bases had no gene match. CDR3 DNA: TGTGCCAGCACTCCCAAACCGGACAGGCTAGACCTCGTAGGTGGCTACACCTTC. Amino acids: CASTPKPDRLDLVGGYTF.